This TCR beta chain emerged from a study of cytomegalovirus exposure and HLA in healthy donors. A remark on this clone: Its antigen is not identified.

The PCR was carried out with 60 Vbeta primers and 13 Jbeta primers. Measured with immunoSEQ multiplex PCR; TCRdb has only the in-frame clones, and not every one. The sample lists some 140,000 clones; roughly three quarters were seen once. Overall study findings and caveats: Sequence variants that were highly shared formed a cluster that was likely a sequencing artifact. A later analysis linked a missense variant in DCLRE1C to the trimming of TCR beta V and J genes.

After removal of 4 bases from V and 3 bases from J, the junction contained 4 bases not matched to a gene. The length of the CDR3 is 15 residues. Per the germline V gene, CDR1 is MNHEY and CDR2 is SMNVEV (reference sequence). The rearrangement joins TRBV27 to TRBJ2-5; 11 positions match TRBD1. Sequencing was carried out using PBMCs. The receptor was isolated from a man aged 25 to 40 in good health and CMV-seronegative. CDR3 residues: CASSSAGQGEETQYF. Written as DNA, the CDR3 is TGTGCCAGCAGTTCAGCGGGACAGGGGGAAGAGACCCAGTACTTC.